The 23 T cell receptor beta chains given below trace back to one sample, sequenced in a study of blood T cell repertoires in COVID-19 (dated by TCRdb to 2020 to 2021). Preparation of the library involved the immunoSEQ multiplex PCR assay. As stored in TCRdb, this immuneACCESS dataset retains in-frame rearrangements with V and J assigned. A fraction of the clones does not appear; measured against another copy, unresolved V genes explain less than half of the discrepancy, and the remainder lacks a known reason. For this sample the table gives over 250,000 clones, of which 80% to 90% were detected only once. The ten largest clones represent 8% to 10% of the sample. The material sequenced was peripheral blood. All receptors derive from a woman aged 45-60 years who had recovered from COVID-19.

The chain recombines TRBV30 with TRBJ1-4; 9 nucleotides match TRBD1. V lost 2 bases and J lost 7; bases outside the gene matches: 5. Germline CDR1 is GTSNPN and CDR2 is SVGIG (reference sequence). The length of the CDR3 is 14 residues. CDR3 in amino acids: CAWSTGQGFEKLFF. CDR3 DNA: TGTGCCTGGAGTACGGGACAGGGATTTGAAAAACTGTTTTTT.

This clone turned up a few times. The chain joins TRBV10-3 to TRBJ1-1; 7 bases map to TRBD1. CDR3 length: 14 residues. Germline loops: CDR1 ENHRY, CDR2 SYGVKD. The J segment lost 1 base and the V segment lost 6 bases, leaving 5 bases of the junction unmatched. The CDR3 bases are TGTGCCATCAGCCCCGACAGGGAGAACACTGAAGCTTTCTTT. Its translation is CAISPDRENTEAFF.

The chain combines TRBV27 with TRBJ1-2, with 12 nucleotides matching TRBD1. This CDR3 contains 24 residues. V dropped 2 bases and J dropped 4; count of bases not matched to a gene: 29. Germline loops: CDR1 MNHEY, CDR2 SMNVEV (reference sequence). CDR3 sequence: CASSLSFVARDRGRPGAPSYGYTF. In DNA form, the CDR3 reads TGTGCCAGCAGTTTAAGCTTTGTCGCCCGGGACAGGGGGCGCCCGGGGGCCCCGAGCTATGGCTACACCTTC.

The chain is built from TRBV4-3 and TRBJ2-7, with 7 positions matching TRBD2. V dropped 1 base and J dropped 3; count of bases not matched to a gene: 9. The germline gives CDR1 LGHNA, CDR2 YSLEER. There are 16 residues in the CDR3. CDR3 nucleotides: TGCGCCAGCAGCCAAGGGGGCGGACTAGGTAACTACGAGCAGTACTTC. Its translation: CASSQGGGLGNYEQYF.

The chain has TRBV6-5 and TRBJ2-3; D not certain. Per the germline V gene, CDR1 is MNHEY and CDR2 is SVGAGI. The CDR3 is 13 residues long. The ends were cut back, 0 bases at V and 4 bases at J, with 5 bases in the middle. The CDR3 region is CASSYSSSDTQYF. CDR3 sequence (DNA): TGTGCCAGCAGTTACTCGTCGTCAGATACGCAGTATTTT.

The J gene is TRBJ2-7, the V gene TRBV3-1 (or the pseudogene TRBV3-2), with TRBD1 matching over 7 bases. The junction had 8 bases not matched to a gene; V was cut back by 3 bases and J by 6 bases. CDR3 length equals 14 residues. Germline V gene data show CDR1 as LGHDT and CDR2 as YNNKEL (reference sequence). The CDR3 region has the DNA TGTGCCAGCAGCCATCTGGACAGGAAGGGCGAGCAGTACTTC. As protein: CASSHLDRKGEQYF.

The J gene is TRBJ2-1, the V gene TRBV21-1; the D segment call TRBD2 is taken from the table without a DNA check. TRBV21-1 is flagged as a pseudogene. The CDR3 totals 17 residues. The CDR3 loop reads CASSPERAGGFYNEQFF. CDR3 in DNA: TGTGCCAGCAGCCCCGAGCGAGCGGGAGGTTTCTACAATGAGCAGTTCTTC.

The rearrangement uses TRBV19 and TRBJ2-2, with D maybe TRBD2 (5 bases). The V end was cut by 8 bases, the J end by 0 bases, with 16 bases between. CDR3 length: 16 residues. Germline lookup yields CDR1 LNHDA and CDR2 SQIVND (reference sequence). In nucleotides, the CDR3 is TGTGCCAGTTCCCGGACGGAGCGGCCGAACACCGGGGAGCTGTTTTTT. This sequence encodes CASSRTERPNTGELFF.

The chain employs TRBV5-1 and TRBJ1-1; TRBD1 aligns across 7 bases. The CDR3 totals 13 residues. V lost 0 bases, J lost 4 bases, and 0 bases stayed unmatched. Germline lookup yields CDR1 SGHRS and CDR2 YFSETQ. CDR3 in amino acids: CASSLEGATEAFF. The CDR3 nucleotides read TGCGCCAGCAGCTTGGAGGGGGCCACTGAAGCTTTCTTT. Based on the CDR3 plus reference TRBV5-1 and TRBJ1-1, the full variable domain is KAGVTQTPRYLIKTRGQQVTLSCSPISGHRSVSWYQQTPGQGLQFLFEYFSETQRNKGNFPGRFSGRQFSNSRSEMNVSTLELGDSALYLCASSLEGATEAFFGQGTRLTVV.

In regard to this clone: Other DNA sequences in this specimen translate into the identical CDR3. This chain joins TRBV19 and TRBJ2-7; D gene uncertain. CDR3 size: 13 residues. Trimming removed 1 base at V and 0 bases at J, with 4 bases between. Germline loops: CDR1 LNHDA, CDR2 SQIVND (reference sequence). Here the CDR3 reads CASSIGSSYEQYF. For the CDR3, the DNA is TGTGCCAGTAGTATAGGCAGCTCCTACGAGCAGTACTTC.

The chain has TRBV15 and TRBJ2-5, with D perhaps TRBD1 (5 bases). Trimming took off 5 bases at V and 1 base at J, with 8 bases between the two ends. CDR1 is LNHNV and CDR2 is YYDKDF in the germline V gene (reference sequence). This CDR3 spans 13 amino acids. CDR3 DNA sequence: TGTGCCACCAGCCCAGGGCCCCAAGAGACCCAGTACTTC. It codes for CATSPGPQETQYF.

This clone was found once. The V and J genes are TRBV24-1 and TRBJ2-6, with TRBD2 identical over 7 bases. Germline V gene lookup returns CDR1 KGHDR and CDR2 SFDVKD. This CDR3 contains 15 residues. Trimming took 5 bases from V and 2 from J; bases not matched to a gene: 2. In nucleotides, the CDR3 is TGTGCCACCAGTGGCGGGGGAACTGGGGCCAACGTCCTGACTTTC. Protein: CATSGGGTGANVLTF.

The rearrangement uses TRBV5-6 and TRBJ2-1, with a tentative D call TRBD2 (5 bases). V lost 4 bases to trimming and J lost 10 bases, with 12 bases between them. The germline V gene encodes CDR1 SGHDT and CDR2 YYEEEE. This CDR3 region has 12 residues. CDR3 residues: CASSLRPGEQFF. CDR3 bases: TGTGCCAGCAGCCTAAGGCCGGGGGAGCAGTTCTTC.

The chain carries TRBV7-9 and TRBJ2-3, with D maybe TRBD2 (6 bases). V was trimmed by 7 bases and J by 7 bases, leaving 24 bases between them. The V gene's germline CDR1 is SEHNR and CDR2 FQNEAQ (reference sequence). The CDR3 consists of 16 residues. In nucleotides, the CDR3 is TGTGCCAGCACCAACGGCAGGAAGCGCCGGGGGAATACGCAGTATTTT. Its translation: CASTNGRKRRGNTQYF.

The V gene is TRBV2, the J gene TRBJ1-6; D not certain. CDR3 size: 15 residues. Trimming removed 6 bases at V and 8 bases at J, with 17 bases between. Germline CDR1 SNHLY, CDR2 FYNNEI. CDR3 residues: CASSRAEGKDSPLHF. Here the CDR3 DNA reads TGTGCCAGCAGCCGAGCGGAGGGTAAGGATTCACCCCTCCACTTT. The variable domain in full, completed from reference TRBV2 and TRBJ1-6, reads EPEVTQTPSHQVTQMGQEVILRCVPISNHLYFYWYRQILGQKVEFLVSFYNNEISEKSEIFDDQFSVERPDGSNFTLKIRSTKLEDSAMYFCASSRAEGKDSPLHFGNGTRLTVT.

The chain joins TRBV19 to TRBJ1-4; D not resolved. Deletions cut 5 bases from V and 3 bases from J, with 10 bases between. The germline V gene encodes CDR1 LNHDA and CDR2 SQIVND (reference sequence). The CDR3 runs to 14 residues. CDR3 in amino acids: CASSGVSPNEKLFF. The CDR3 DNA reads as TGTGCCAGTAGTGGTGTCAGTCCTAATGAAAAACTGTTTTTT.

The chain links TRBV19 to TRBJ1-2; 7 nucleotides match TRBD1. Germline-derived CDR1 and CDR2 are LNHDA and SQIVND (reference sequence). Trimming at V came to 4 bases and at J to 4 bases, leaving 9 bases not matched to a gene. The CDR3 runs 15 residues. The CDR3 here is CASSRIMTGSYGYTF. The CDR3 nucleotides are TGTGCCAGTAGTAGAATTATGACAGGGTCCTATGGCTACACCTTC.

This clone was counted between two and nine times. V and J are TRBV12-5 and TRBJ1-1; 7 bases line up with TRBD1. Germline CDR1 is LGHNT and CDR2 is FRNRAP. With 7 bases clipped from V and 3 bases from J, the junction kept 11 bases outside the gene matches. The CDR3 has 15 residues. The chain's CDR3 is CASAGRGKSDTEAFF. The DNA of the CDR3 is TGTGCTAGTGCGGGCAGGGGGAAGTCCGACACTGAAGCTTTCTTT. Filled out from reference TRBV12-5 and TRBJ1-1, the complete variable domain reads DARVTQTPRHKVTEMGQEVTMRCQPILGHNTVFWYRQTMMQGLELLAYFRNRAPLDDSGMPKDRFSAEMPDATLATLKIQPSEPRDSAVYFCASAGRGKSDTEAFFGQGTRLTVV.

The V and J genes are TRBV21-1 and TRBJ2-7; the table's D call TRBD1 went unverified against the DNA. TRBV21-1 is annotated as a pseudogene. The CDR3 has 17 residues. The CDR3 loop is CASSKENPGQAPYEQYF. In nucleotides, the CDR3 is TGTGCCAGCAGCAAAGAAAATCCGGGACAGGCACCTTACGAGCAGTACTTC.

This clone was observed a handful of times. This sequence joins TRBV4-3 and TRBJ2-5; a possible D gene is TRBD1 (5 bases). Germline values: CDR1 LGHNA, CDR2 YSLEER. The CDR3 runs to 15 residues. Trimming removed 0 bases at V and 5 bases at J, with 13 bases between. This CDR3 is CASSQDQQGWETQYF. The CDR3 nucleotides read TGCGCCAGCAGCCAAGATCAGCAGGGTTGGGAGACCCAGTACTTC.

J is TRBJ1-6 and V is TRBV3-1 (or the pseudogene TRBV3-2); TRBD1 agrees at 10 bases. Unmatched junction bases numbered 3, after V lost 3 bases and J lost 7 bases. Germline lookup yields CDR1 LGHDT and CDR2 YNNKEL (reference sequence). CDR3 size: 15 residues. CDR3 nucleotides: TGTGCCAGCAGCCAGTGGGGACAGGGGAATTCACCCCTCCACTTT. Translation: CASSQWGQGNSPLHF.

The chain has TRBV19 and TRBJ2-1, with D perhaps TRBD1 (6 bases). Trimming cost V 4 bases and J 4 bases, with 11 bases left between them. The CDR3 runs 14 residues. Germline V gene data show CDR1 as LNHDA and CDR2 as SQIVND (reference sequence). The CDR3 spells CASSTGDRYNEQFF. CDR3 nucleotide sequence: TGTGCCAGTAGTACAGGGGACCGGTACAATGAGCAGTTCTTC.

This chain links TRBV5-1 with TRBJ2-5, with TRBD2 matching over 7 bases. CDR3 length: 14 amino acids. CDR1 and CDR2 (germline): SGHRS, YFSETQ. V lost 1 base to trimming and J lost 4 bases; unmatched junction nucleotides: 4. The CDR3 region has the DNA TGCGCCAGCAGCTTGCTTTCGGGAGGAGAGACCCAGTACTTC. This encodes CASSLLSGGETQYF.